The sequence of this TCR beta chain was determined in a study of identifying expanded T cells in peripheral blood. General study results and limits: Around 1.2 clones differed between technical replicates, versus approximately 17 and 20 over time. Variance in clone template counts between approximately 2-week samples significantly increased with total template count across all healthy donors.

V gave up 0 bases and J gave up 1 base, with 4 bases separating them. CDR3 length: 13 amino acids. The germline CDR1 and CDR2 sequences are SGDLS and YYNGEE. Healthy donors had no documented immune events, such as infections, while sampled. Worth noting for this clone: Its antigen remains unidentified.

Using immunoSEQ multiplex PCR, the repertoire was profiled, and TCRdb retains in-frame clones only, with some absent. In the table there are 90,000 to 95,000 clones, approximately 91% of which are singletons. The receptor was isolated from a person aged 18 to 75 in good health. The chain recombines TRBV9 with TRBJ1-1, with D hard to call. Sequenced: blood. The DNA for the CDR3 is TGTGCCAGCAGCGTAGGACGGAACACTGAAGCTTTCTTT. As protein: CASSVGRNTEAFF.